This T cell receptor (beta chain) derives from a study of Graves' ophthalmopathy and Graves' hyperthyroidism. Turning to the study itself: Peripheral blood was gathered at first diagnosis, ahead of any treatment whatsoever.

Each diagnosis was determined on the basis of clinical symptoms, serum thyroxine, TRAb, thyroid ultrasound and orbital computed tomography. Amplification of the TCR beta CDR3 regions used RNA transcripts (as template). First-round RT-PCR with HTBI primers preceded a second-round multiplex PCR. TCRdb re-called the multiplex PCR reads with MiXCR, one entry per CDR3 protein. Here the sample spans hundreds of thousands of distinct CDR3 sequences, around 15% being singletons. This clonotype showed up many times. The ends lost 3 bases at V and 5 bases at J; junction bases unmatched: 5. The germline V gene encodes CDR1 MDHEN and CDR2 SYDVKM. The CDR3 length is 15 residues.

This TCR was recovered from a woman between 25 and 40 years old with Graves' ophthalmopathy. The source material was blood. V gene TRBV28 combines with J gene TRBJ1-5, with 9 bases lining up with TRBD1. The CDR3 here is CASSFRGQGYQPQHF. The CDR3 DNA follows: TGTGCCAGCAGTTTTCGTGGACAGGGGTATCAGCCCCAGCATTTT.